A single sample gave rise to the 28 T cell receptor beta chains below, sequenced in a study of CD8+CD57+ T cells in acquired aplastic anemia. Genomic DNA served as template for TCR beta VDJ and CDR3 profiling. TCRdb redid the calling of the reads with MiXCR, one entry per CDR3 protein. The sample has roughly 64,000 distinct CDR3 sequences, 50% to 70% seen once. The material sequenced was sorted CD4+, CD8+, or CD8+CD57+ T cells (not recorded which) from PBMCs. These receptors were collected from a human donor in good health, serving as a control.

This sequence joins TRBV7-6 and TRBJ1-2; maybe TRBD1 (5 bases). Germline V gene data show CDR1 as SGHVS and CDR2 as FNYEAQ. With 2 bases removed from V and 8 bases from J, the gap between germline ends came to 12 bases. There are 13 residues in the CDR3. Here the CDR3 reads CASSLYGAEGYTF. CDR3 sequence (DNA): TGTGCCAGCAGCTTATATGGGGCGGAAGGCTACACCTTC.

The rearrangement uses TRBV7-2 and TRBJ2-2; TRBD1 might be the D (5 bases). The CDR3 totals 15 residues. Germline V lookup: CDR1 SGHTA, CDR2 FQGNSA. Trimming removed 1 base from V and 5 bases from J, with 11 bases in between. The CDR3 protein is CASSLGAGMTGELFF. CDR3 sequence (DNA): TGTGCCAGCAGCTTAGGGGCAGGGATGACCGGGGAGCTGTTTTTT.

This clonotype came up many times. The chain carries TRBV5-1 and TRBJ2-5; D is undetermined. CDR3 size: 12 residues. The germline V and J ends were trimmed by 4 bases and 7 bases, with 11 bases remaining between them. Germline V gene data show CDR1 as SGHRS and CDR2 as YFSETQ. Here the CDR3 reads CASSLDVGTQYF. The CDR3, as DNA: TGCGCCAGCAGCCTGGACGTGGGGACCCAGTACTTC.

This clonotype was counted many times. The chain uses TRBV4-2 and TRBJ2-3; D is undetermined. The germline CDR1 and CDR2 sequences are LGHNA and YNFKEQ. This CDR3 has 13 amino acids. The V end lost 0 bases, the J end lost 4 bases, and 5 bases lay between the germline ends. CDR3 DNA: TGTGCCAGCAGCCAAGAAGTGGCAGATACGCAGTATTTT. Amino acids: CASSQEVADTQYF.

The chain has TRBV20-1 and TRBJ1-1, with 8 nucleotides matching TRBD1. The V segment lost 2 bases and the J segment 4 bases; nucleotides outside the gene matches: 12. CDR1 is DFQATT, CDR2 SNEGSKA, per germline (reference sequence). The CDR3 spans 16 residues. The CDR3, as DNA: TGCAGTGCTAGACCTACGGACAGGGTTGATGGCACTGAAGCTTTCTTT. Translating it yields CSARPTDRVDGTEAFF.

The rearrangement joins TRBV19 to TRBJ1-6; D is possibly TRBD1 (6 bases). Trimming shortened V by 2 bases and J by 7 bases, and 9 bases separated the two germline ends. Germline CDR1 LNHDA, CDR2 SQIVND (reference sequence). The CDR3 is 14 residues long. CDR3 sequence: CASSILGGNSPLHF. CDR3 nucleotide sequence: TGTGCCAGTAGTATATTAGGGGGAAATTCACCCCTCCACTTT.

The genes are TRBV10-3 and TRBJ1-6; TRBD1 aligns across 11 bases. V was clipped by 10 bases and J by 9 bases; unmatched bases: 8. The CDR3 runs 14 residues. The germline CDR1 and CDR2 sequences are ENHRY and SYGVKD. CDR3 nucleotides: TGTGCCAGCGGACAGGGGGCCGGGGGTTCACCCCTCCACTTT. Encoded protein: CASGQGAGGSPLHF.

This clonotype was seen repeatedly, ten times or more. The chain joins TRBV3-1 to TRBJ1-1, with D uncertain. The CDR3 covers 15 residues. Germline loops: CDR1 LGHDT, CDR2 YNNKEL (reference sequence). Trimming removed 4 bases at V and 5 bases at J, with 17 bases between. CDR3 sequence: CASSPAPVGETEAFF. CDR3 coding DNA: TGTGCCAGCAGCCCGGCCCCGGTCGGGGAGACTGAAGCTTTCTTT.

The CDR3 DNA reads as TGTGCCACCAGCAGGAGGACAGGGGGCATCACTGGAAACACCATATATTTT. As protein: CATSRRTGGITGNTIYF. The rearrangement links TRBV15 to TRBJ1-3; TRBD1 matches 11 bases. The CDR3 is 17 residues long. The ends lost 3 bases at V and 2 bases at J; junction bases unmatched: 6. Per the germline V gene, CDR1 is LNHNV and CDR2 is YYDKDF (reference sequence).

The V gene is TRBV24-1, the J gene TRBJ2-1; TRBD2 agrees at 7 bases. The germline V gene has CDR1 KGHDR and CDR2 SFDVKD. The V gene end was trimmed by 10 bases and the J gene end by 7 bases; junction bases not matched to a gene: 3. CDR3 size: 11 residues. The CDR3 DNA is TGTGCCACTAGCGGGCAAAATGAGCAGTTCTTC. It yields the protein CATSGQNEQFF.

This clonotype was found many times. The DNA is omitted, as the CDR3 cannot be located on it reliably, and the CDR3 follows TCRdb's listing. This sequence joins TRBV12-3 or TRBV12-4 and TRBJ1-2; TRBD1, the D gene given by the table, was not confirmed from the DNA. The CDR3 is 16 residues long, counting both termini. CDR3 sequence reads: CASSSSLVQGRAPYTF.

This clonotype counts as medium-sized. The J gene is TRBJ2-5, the V gene TRBV10-3, with 12 bases lining up with TRBD2. Germline trimming cut 5 bases from V and 5 bases from J; bases unmatched to any gene: 6. The CDR3 sequence is 15 residues long. Germline CDR1 ENHRY, CDR2 SYGVKD. The CDR3 DNA sequence: TGTGCCATCAGTCCTAGCGGGAGGGCCGGGGAGACCCAGTACTTC. It specifies CAISPSGRAGETQYF.

A remark on this clonotype: Relative to the germline gene, one junction end is altered; a read error may explain this. This chain joins TRBV19 and TRBJ2-1; 8 nucleotides align to TRBD2. Germline V gene data show CDR1 as LNHDA and CDR2 as SQIVND (reference sequence). The CDR3 totals 14 residues. The CDR3 nucleotides read TGTGCCAGTAGTTGGGTTAGCGGGAAGAATGAGCGGTTCTTC. Its protein is CASSWVSGKNERFF.

The rearrangement uses TRBV5-1 and TRBJ2-7; 8 positions match TRBD1. This CDR3 has 13 residues. Trimming removed 5 bases from V and 7 bases from J; junction bases left unmatched: 8. Germline values: CDR1 SGHRS, CDR2 YFSETQ. The CDR3 loop is CASSDQGAWEQYF. DNA of the CDR3: TGCGCCAGCAGTGACCAGGGGGCTTGGGAGCAGTACTTC.

This clonotype has just a few counts. One junction end does not reproduce the germline sequence, and a read error may be involved. This rearrangement joins TRBV7-9 to TRBJ1-4; D perhaps matches TRBD1 (6 bases). CDR3 length equals 15 residues. CDR1 and CDR2 (germline): SEHNR, FQNEAQ (reference sequence). CDR3 sequence: CAGSPQGHGDEELFF. DNA for the CDR3: TGTGCCGGCAGCCCTCAGGGACATGGAGATGAAGAACTGTTTTTT.

The chain recombines TRBV7-9 with TRBJ1-1; no clear D gene. The CDR3 totals 14 residues. The V gene's germline CDR1 is SEHNR and CDR2 FQNEAQ (reference sequence). V lost 4 bases to trimming and J lost 0 bases, with 9 bases between them. This CDR3 is CASSSFDMNTEAFF. The CDR3 bases are TGTGCCAGCAGCTCCTTTGACATGAACACTGAAGCTTTCTTT.

The rearrangement uses TRBV19 and TRBJ2-1, with TRBD2 matching 8 bases. The junction had 3 bases not matched to a gene; V was cut back by 5 bases and J by 3 bases. The CDR3 runs to 14 residues. Looked up from germline, CDR1 is LNHDA and CDR2 is SQIVND (reference sequence). Here the CDR3 DNA reads TGTGCCAGTAGTGTAAGCGGGGGCTACAATGAGCAGTTCTTC. This sequence encodes CASSVSGGYNEQFF.

This clonotype was recorded a few times. The chain joins TRBV19 to TRBJ2-5, with 11 bases identical to TRBD2. The CDR3 runs to 15 residues. Germline CDR1 LNHDA, CDR2 SQIVND (reference sequence). The V segment lost 4 bases and the J segment 3 bases; nucleotides outside the gene matches: 4. The CDR3 is CASSTGTSGKETQYF. The DNA of the CDR3 is TGTGCCAGTAGTACCGGGACTAGCGGAAAAGAGACCCAGTACTTC.

Points on this clonotype: The junction departs from the called germline gene at one end, perhaps through a read error. The chain employs TRBV15 and TRBJ2-1, with 12 bases identical to TRBD2. Germline-derived CDR1 and CDR2 are LNHNV and YYDKDF (reference sequence). The CDR3 consists of 16 residues. The CDR3 is CAASSGLAGPYNEQFF. In DNA form, the CDR3 reads TGTGCCGCCAGCAGCGGACTAGCGGGACCTTACAATGAGCAGTTCTTC.

The chain employs TRBV19 and TRBJ1-2, with D unresolved. Germline CDR1 is LNHDA and CDR2 is SQIVND (reference sequence). The CDR3 runs 13 residues. Trimming cost V 3 bases and J 3 bases, with 8 bases left between them. The CDR3 DNA sequence: TGTGCCAGTAGTATCTCCATCTACTATGGCTACACCTTC. This gives the protein CASSISIYYGYTF. Using reference TRBV19 and TRBJ1-2 for the parts outside the CDR3, the full variable domain is DGGITQSPKYLFRKEGQNVTLSCEQNLNHDAMYWYRQDPGQGLRLIYYSQIVNDFQKGDIAEGYSVSREKKESFPLTVTSAQKNPTAFYLCASSISIYYGYTFGSGTRLTVV.

Only one count was recorded for this clonotype. The CDR3 bases are TGTGCCAGCCTCCGGGACAGGCAAGAGACCCAGTACTTC. This translates into CASLRDRQETQYF. This chain joins TRBV2 and TRBJ2-5; 8 bases fit TRBD1. Germline CDR1 reads SNHLY; CDR2 reads FYNNEI. The CDR3 totals 13 residues. V was pared by 8 bases and J by 2 bases, with 4 bases of the junction left unmatched.

V gene TRBV6-1 combines with J gene TRBJ1-5; D remains unclear. The CDR3 is 13 residues long. Germline CDR1 is MNHNS and CDR2 is SASEGT. V dropped 5 bases and J dropped 2 bases, with 7 bases sitting between them. The CDR3: CASSLQRNQPQHF. The CDR3 DNA sequence: TGTGCCAGCAGTCTACAGCGCAATCAGCCCCAGCATTTT.

This clonotype has ten or more counts. The chain combines TRBV20-1 with TRBJ2-1, with D possibly being TRBD2 (5 bases). This CDR3 has 13 amino acids. V was cut by 6 bases and J by 0 bases, with 9 bases left in between. Looked up from germline, CDR1 is DFQATT and CDR2 is SNEGSKA (reference sequence). The CDR3 coding sequence is TGCAGTGCGAGCGGATTCTCCTACAATGAGCAGTTCTTC. Its protein product is CSASGFSYNEQFF.

By its share, this clonotype is medium-sized. The J gene is TRBJ2-7, the V gene TRBV7-9; no clear D. This CDR3 is built from 11 residues. With 3 bases removed from V and 4 bases from J, the gap between germline ends came to 4 bases. Looked up from germline, CDR1 is SEHNR and CDR2 is FQNEAQ (reference sequence). CDR3 region: CASSFQYEQYF. The DNA for the CDR3 is TGTGCCAGCAGCTTCCAGTACGAGCAGTACTTC.

The rearrangement joins TRBV29-1 to TRBJ2-3; D remains ambiguous. The V and J ends lost 6 bases and 1 base respectively, with 8 bases between them. Germline CDR1 reads SQVTM; CDR2 reads ANQGSEA. The CDR3 has 12 residues. The CDR3, as DNA: TGCAGCGTAGCTAGTCGCACAGATACGCAGTATTTT. This translates into CSVASRTDTQYF.

This clonotype is medium-sized. J is TRBJ2-1 and V is TRBV2; perhaps TRBD2 as D (6 bases). The germline V gene encodes CDR1 SNHLY and CDR2 FYNNEI. The CDR3 is made up of 14 amino acids. Trimming pared 3 bases from V and 2 bases from J, leaving 8 bases between. DNA for the CDR3: TGTGCCAGCAGTGAGCTAGCGCCCTACAATGAGCAGTTCTTC. Its translation: CASSELAPYNEQFF. The variable domain in full, with the rest retrieved from reference TRBV2 and TRBJ2-1, is EPEVTQTPSHQVTQMGQEVILRCVPISNHLYFYWYRQILGQKVEFLVSFYNNEISEKSEIFDDQFSVERPDGSNFTLKIRSTKLEDSAMYFCASSELAPYNEQFFGPGTRLTVL.

The chain is built from TRBV24-1 and TRBJ2-1; the match to TRBD2 covers 10 bases. The CDR3 spans 17 residues. Germline lookup yields CDR1 KGHDR and CDR2 SFDVKD. Trimming removed 4 bases from V and 6 bases from J; junction bases left unmatched: 11. CDR3 coding DNA: TGTGCCACCAGTGACGCCCTAGCGGGAGTGTACGGCAATGAGCAGTTCTTC. Translated: CATSDALAGVYGNEQFF.

The chain carries TRBV20-1 and TRBJ1-1; D possibly corresponds to TRBD1 (6 bases). Germline assignment: CDR1 DFQATT and CDR2 SNEGSKA (reference sequence). Trimming left V 5 bases short and J 1 base short, with 17 bases between. The CDR3 has 15 residues. CDR3 amino acids: CSACLWGATNTEAFF. The DNA for the CDR3 is TGCAGTGCTTGCCTTTGGGGGGCTACGAACACTGAAGCTTTCTTT.